The rows below give T cell receptor beta chains drawn from one sample of a study of patients and donors after allogeneic stem cell transplantation. TCRdb re-called the RT-PCR reads through MiXCR, storing one row per CDR3 protein. Of some 960,000 distinct CDR3 sequences in the sample, about 20% are singletons; the top ten hold roughly 6.4%. The sequenced sample consisted of blood, either unsorted or a sorted T cell fraction (not recorded which). All receptors come from a human donor who was either an allogeneic HSCT recipient or a stem cell or donor lymphocyte infusion donor (not recorded which). It is not recorded whose cells these are; they may come from a transplant donor. Each CDR3 is given with its conserved first and last residue. D genes are given only for firm matches. Size is stated for part of the rows, as once, few or many counts, or as a class when the clone is expanded.

clone_size cdr3_length j_call v_call d_call cdr3_nt cdr3_aa
. 13 TRBJ2-1 TRBV20-1 . TGCAGTGCTAGAGGTTGGGGATACAATGAGCAGTTCTTC CSARGWGYNEQFF
. 14 TRBJ1-2 TRBV25-1 TRBD1 TGTGCCAGCAGGAAACCCGGGACAGCCTATGGCTACACCTTC CASRKPGTAYGYTF
. 15 TRBJ2-5 TRBV5-1 TRBD1 TGCGCCAGCAGCTTGACAGGGACAGGGAAAGAGACCCAGTACTTC CASSLTGTGKETQYF
many 13 TRBJ1-1 TRBV20-1 . TGCAGTGCCATCCGACCCCGGAACACTGAAGCTTTCTTT CSAIRPRNTEAFF
. 13 TRBJ2-1 TRBV25-1 . TGTGCCAGCACCCAAGGCGGAGCCAATGAGCAGTTCTTC CASTQGGANEQFF
. 18 TRBJ1-3 TRBV3-1 . TGTGCCAGCAGCCCCCCGGCAGGGACCTGGACCTCTGGAAACACCATATATTTT CASSPPAGTWTSGNTIYF
. 14 TRBJ2-3 TRBV6-2/TRBV6-3 . TGTGCCAGCAGCCACGAAACGGGGGCATTGACGCAGTATTTT CASSHETGALTQYF
many 15 TRBJ2-2 TRBV5-1 . TGCGCCAGCAGCGACAAGGCTAGGAACACCGGGGAGCTGTTTTTT CASSDKARNTGELFF
few 14 TRBJ2-2 TRBV2 TRBD2 TGTGCCAGTAGAGCGGGGGACAACACCGGGGAGCTGTTTTTT CASRAGDNTGELFF
. 14 TRBJ1-4 TRBV4-2 . TGTGCCAGCAGCCACGCGTCAGGAAATGAAAAACTGTTTTTT CASSHASGNEKLFF
. 15 TRBJ1-1 TRBV7-6 TRBD1 TGTGCCAGCAGACAGACAGGGGGCATGAACACTGAAGCTTTCTTT CASRQTGGMNTEAFF
few 17 TRBJ2-5 TRBV7-2 . TGTGCCAGTAACCGCCCAGGCAAGACGGGGGTGGAGGAGACCCAGTACTTC CASNRPGKTGVEETQYF
few 15 TRBJ1-4 TRBV25-1 TRBD1 TGTGCCAGCAGAGACGTCAGGGGGCTTAATGAAAAACTGTTTTTT CASRDVRGLNEKLFF
. 15 TRBJ1-5 TRBV12-3/TRBV12-4 . TGTGCCAGCAGTAAACAGGGAACGCAAGGTCAGCCCCAGCATTTT CASSKQGTQGQPQHF
. 14 TRBJ2-1 TRBV14 . TGTGCCAGCGGGGGACGGAACTCCCACAATGAGCAGTTCTTC CASGGRNSHNEQFF
. 16 TRBJ2-7 TRBV19 . TGTGCCAGTAGTATAACAAAAACTAGCATGGTCGGCGAGCAGTACTTC CASSITKTSMVGEQYF
few 14 TRBJ1-2 TRBV20-1 . TGCAGTGCCCCAGATAGCGGGGCTAGAGGGGGCTACACCTTC CSAPDSGARGGYTF
many 16 TRBJ1-5 TRBV12-3/TRBV12-4 . TGTGCCAGCAGTTTTTGGGACCTCCGGGGCAATCAGCCCCAGCATTTT CASSFWDLRGNQPQHF
few 16 TRBJ2-4 TRBV5-1 TRBD2 TGCGCCAGCAGCCTTGTAGCGGGAGGGGCCAAAAACATTCAGTACTTC CASSLVAGGAKNIQYF
few 15 TRBJ2-3 TRBV5-6 TRBD1 TGTGCCAGCAGCCGTACCGGGACAGCCGTAGATACGCAGTATTTT CASSRTGTAVDTQYF
. 14 TRBJ1-2 TRBV27 . TGTGCCAGCAGTTTATATCCGGAAAACTATGGCTACACCTTC CASSLYPENYGYTF
. 16 TRBJ2-4 TRBV11-2 . TGTGCCAGCAGCTTAGATCCAGGGGTGGCCAAAAACATTCAGTACTTC CASSLDPGVAKNIQYF
few 14 TRBJ2-7 TRBV12-3/TRBV12-4 . TGTGCCAGCAGGTTGAGGGGGGGCAGCTACGAGCAGTACTTC CASRLRGGSYEQYF
few 16 TRBJ2-3 TRBV10-3 . TGTGCCATCAGTGCAGGACAGACCACTAGCACAGATACGCAGTATTTT CAISAGQTTSTDTQYF
many 15 TRBJ1-2 TRBV12-3/TRBV12-4 . TGTGCCAGCAGTTTCTGGACAACAAAGGCGGCTGGCTACACCTTC CASSFWTTKAAGYTF
few 14 TRBJ1-2 TRBV6-1 TRBD1 TGTGCCAGCACCGTAACAGGGGAACTATATGGCTACACCTTC CASTVTGELYGYTF
. 15 TRBJ2-1 TRBV18 . TGTGTCAGCTCACCACTCGACGGCTTAGGGACCGAGCAGTTCTTC CVSSPLDGLGTEQFF
few 15 TRBJ2-7 TRBV4-2 TRBD2 TGTGCCAGCAGCCACGCTAGCGGGCCGTTCTACGAGCAGTACTTC CASSHASGPFYEQYF
. 13 TRBJ1-1 TRBV20-1 . TGCAGTGCGGGGACCCTTCTGAACACTGAAGCTTTCTTT CSAGTLLNTEAFF
. 12 TRBJ2-5 TRBV29-1 . TGCAGCGTTGAACGGGGGAGCCAGACCCAGTACTTC CSVERGSQTQYF
. 17 TRBJ2-1 TRBV7-9 TRBD1 TGTGCCAGCAGCTTGCCCTTGGGACAGGGCGGTCTCAATGAGCAGTTCTTC CASSLPLGQGGLNEQFF
few 15 TRBJ1-4 TRBV18 . TGTGCCAGCTCACAGCCGGGACCCCGCCAGAAAAAACTGTTTTTT CASSQPGPRQKKLFF
few 15 TRBJ1-5 TRBV20-1 TRBD1 TGCAGTGCTAGAGCGACAGGGGGTCTCAATCAGCCCCAGCATTTT CSARATGGLNQPQHF
few 14 TRBJ2-2 TRBV5-1 TRBD2 TGCGCCAGCAGTCAAGAAACTAGCGGCGGGGAGCTGTTTTTT CASSQETSGGELFF
. 18 TRBJ1-5 TRBV18 TRBD1 TGTGCCAGCTCACCACCGCCGGGACAGGAGCATAGCAATCAGCCCCAGCATTTT CASSPPPGQEHSNQPQHF
. 13 TRBJ2-1 TRBV29-1 . TGCAGCGTTGAACCCCCGGGCTTAAATGAGCAGTTCTTC CSVEPPGLNEQFF
many 12 TRBJ2-7 TRBV5-1 . TGTGCCAGCAGCTTAGATTACTACGAGCAGTACTTC CASSLDYYEQYF
few 13 TRBJ2-7 TRBV20-1 . TGCAGTGCTAGAGGGGGCGGGTCCTACGAGCAGTACTTC CSARGGGSYEQYF
. 13 TRBJ1-3 TRBV29-1 . TGCAGCGGGGGAGCCTCCTCTGGAAACACCATATATTTT CSGGASSGNTIYF
few 15 TRBJ2-2 TRBV12-3/TRBV12-4 . TGTGCCAGCAGGGGAGTCAATTGGAACACCGGGGAGCTGTTTTTT CASRGVNWNTGELFF
. 15 TRBJ2-7 TRBV5-1 TRBD2 TGCGCCAGCAGCTTGGCTGGACTAGCGGGGGTCGAGCAGTACTTC CASSLAGLAGVEQYF
. 15 TRBJ2-1 TRBV4-1 . TGCGCCAGCAGCCGGCAGGGCCGGGACCACGATGAGCAGTTCTTC CASSRQGRDHDEQFF
. 13 TRBJ2-4 TRBV28 . TGTGCCAGCAGTTTACAAGGTGGAAACATTCAGTACTTC CASSLQGGNIQYF
. 15 TRBJ2-3 TRBV7-9 TRBD2 TGTGCCAGCAGCTTAGATACTAGCGCCACAGATACGCAGTATTTT CASSLDTSATDTQYF
once 11 TRBJ1-1 TRBV6-6 . TGTGCCAGCAGTCAGACCTTAGGGGCTTTCTTT CASSQTLGAFF
. 15 TRBJ1-2 TRBV27 . TGTGCCAGCAGTTTATGGGGCAGGGAGAACTATGGCTACACCTTC CASSLWGRENYGYTF
. 14 TRBJ1-1 TRBV5-1 . TGCGCCACTTCCGGACCCGAAGGGGACACTGAAGCTTTCTTT CATSGPEGDTEAFF
many 15 TRBJ2-5 TRBV2 . TGTGCCAGCAGCTACCCCACAGGACCAGGAGAGACCCAGTACTTC CASSYPTGPGETQYF
. 14 TRBJ2-1 TRBV20-1 TRBD1 TGCAGTGCTTTTAGACAGGGGACTTACAATGAGCAGTTCTTC CSAFRQGTYNEQFF
. 15 TRBJ2-5 TRBV12-3/TRBV12-4 TRBD1 TGTGCCAGCAGCATCGGGACAGCTCTTAACGGAGTCCAGTACTTC CASSIGTALNGVQYF
. 14 TRBJ2-7 TRBV12-3/TRBV12-4 TRBD1 TGTGCCAGCAGTTCGCAGGGGGCCACCTACGAGCAGTACTTC CASSSQGATYEQYF
. 18 TRBJ2-2 TRBV12-3/TRBV12-4 TRBD2 TGTGCCAGCAGTTTAAGGGCTAGCGGGGGGCCTTACACCGGGGAGCTGTTTTTT CASSLRASGGPYTGELFF
. 14 TRBJ1-5 TRBV24-1 . TGTGCCACCAGTGATTTTACGATATTGGGGCCCCAGCATTTT CATSDFTILGPQHF
few 14 TRBJ1-2 TRBV9 . TGTGCCAGCAGCGTAGGTCCCACCTCTGAAGGCTACACCTTC CASSVGPTSEGYTF
few 14 TRBJ2-3 TRBV20-1 TRBD2 TGCAGTGCTTCCGGGGGGGGAGGGACAGATACGCAGTATTTT CSASGGGGTDTQYF
. 13 TRBJ2-7 TRBV29-1 . TGCAGCGTTGAGACAAGGGACTCCTACGAGCAGTACTTC CSVETRDSYEQYF
. 14 TRBJ1-1 TRBV12-3/TRBV12-4 . TGTGCCAGCAGTTTAATGGTCGGAGCCGGCGGAGCTTTCTTT CASSLMVGAGGAFF